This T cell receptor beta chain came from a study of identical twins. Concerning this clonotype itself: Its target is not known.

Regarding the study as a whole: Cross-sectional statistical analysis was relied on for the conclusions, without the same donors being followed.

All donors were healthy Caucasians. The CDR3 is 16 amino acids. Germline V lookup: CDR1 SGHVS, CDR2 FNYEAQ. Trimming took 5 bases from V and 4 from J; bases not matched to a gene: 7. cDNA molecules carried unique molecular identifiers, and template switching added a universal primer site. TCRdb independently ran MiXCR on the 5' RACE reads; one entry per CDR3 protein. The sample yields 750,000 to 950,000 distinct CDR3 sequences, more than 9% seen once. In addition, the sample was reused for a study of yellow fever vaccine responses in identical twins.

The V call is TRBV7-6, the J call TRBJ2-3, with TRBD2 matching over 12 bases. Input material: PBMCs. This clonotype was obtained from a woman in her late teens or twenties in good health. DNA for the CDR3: TGTGCCAGCAGCAACCGACTAGCGGGAGCGTCAGATACGCAGTATTTT. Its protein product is CASSNRLAGASDTQYF.